The 23 T cell receptor beta chains given below trace back to one sample, sequenced in a study of blood T cell repertoires in COVID-19. Profiling relied on immunoSEQ multiplex PCR, and the TCRdb table lists in-frame clones only, not all of them. The sample includes about 410,000 clones, 90% of them seen just once. Sequenced material: PBMCs or T cells enriched from blood (not recorded which). These receptors all come from a man younger than 35 who had recovered from COVID-19.

This chain connects TRBV5-8 to TRBJ1-1; TRBD1 aligns across 7 bases. Germline CDR1 reads SGHTS; CDR2 reads YDEGEE. CDR3 length equals 15 residues. The trim removed 4 bases at V and 4 bases at J, leaving 10 bases unmatched. DNA for the CDR3: TGTGCCAGCAGCGAGAACAGGGGTGTGACCACTGAAGCTTTCTTT. Protein product: CASSENRGVTTEAFF.

This sequence joins TRBV13 and TRBJ1-1; tentative D call: TRBD1 (5 bases). Germline V CDR1 and CDR2: PRHDT, FYEKMQ (reference sequence). The V and J ends lost 9 bases and 6 bases respectively, with 17 bases between them. This CDR3 spans 13 amino acids. The CDR3 DNA reads TGTGCCAGTTTTATCGGGGGTCAGGCTGAAGCTTTCTTT. This encodes CASFIGGQAEAFF.

The genes are TRBV19 and TRBJ2-1, with 14 positions matching TRBD2. The CDR3 is 16 amino acids. The ends lost 5 bases at V and 8 bases at J; junction bases unmatched: 8. The germline V gene has CDR1 LNHDA and CDR2 SQIVND (reference sequence). The CDR3 nucleotides read TGTGCCAGTAGTCGCGGGACTAGCGGGAGTGCGGATGAGCAGTTCTTC. Translating gives CASSRGTSGSADEQFF.

The chain uses TRBV18 and TRBJ2-7, with 9 bases aligning to TRBD1. Trimming at V came to 4 bases and at J to 6 bases, leaving 13 bases not matched to a gene. The CDR3 covers 16 residues. From germline, CDR1 is KGHSH and CDR2 LQKENI. The CDR3 reads CASSRTTGGEAGEQYF. In nucleotides, the CDR3 is TGTGCCAGCTCACGAACGACAGGGGGTGAAGCCGGCGAGCAGTACTTC.

The V call is TRBV6-5, the J call TRBJ1-3; D possibly corresponds to TRBD1 (6 bases). The germline V gene has CDR1 MNHEY and CDR2 SVGAGI. There are 14 residues in the CDR3. The CDR3 spells CATRVTGDGNTIYF. The DNA for the CDR3 is TGTGCGACCCGAGTGACAGGCGACGGAAACACCATATATTTT.

The chain couples TRBV5-8 to TRBJ2-7, with 10 bases lining up with TRBD2. The CDR3 runs to 15 residues. Germline V gene sequence: CDR1 SGHTS, CDR2 YDEGEE. The trim removed 5 bases at V and 2 bases at J, leaving 7 bases unmatched. The CDR3 sequence is CASSHNLAGAYEQYF. CDR3 bases: TGTGCCAGCAGTCATAACCTAGCGGGGGCCTACGAGCAGTACTTC.

J is TRBJ1-2 and V is TRBV2; 8 bases fit TRBD1. The V and J ends lost 5 bases and 0 bases, in that order; junction bases with no gene match: 11. Germline lookup yields CDR1 SNHLY and CDR2 FYNNEI. The length of the CDR3 is 17 residues. CDR3 residues: CASSSGPTGEANYGYTF. The CDR3 DNA follows: TGTGCCAGCAGTTCAGGCCCGACAGGGGAGGCTAACTATGGCTACACCTTC.

In DNA form, the CDR3 reads TGTGCCAGCAGCCAAGTTCTAGCGGGAGCCACAGATACGCAGTATTTT. It is translated as CASSQVLAGATDTQYF. The chain uses TRBV4-2 and TRBJ2-3; 10 bases agree with TRBD2. This CDR3 contains 16 residues. Per germline, CDR1 LGHNA and CDR2 YNFKEQ. The V and J ends lost 1 base and 2 bases, in that order; junction bases with no gene match: 3.

This clone has just one count. The chain links TRBV7-9 to TRBJ2-4; the D is unclear. CDR1 SEHNR and CDR2 FQNEAQ come from the germline V gene (reference sequence). CDR3 length: 14 amino acids. V was trimmed by 1 base and J by 9 bases, leaving 13 bases between them. CDR3 loop: CASSLVEVAVIQYF. The DNA of the CDR3 is TGTGCCAGCAGCTTAGTCGAGGTCGCGGTCATTCAGTACTTC.

This chain joins TRBV28 and TRBJ1-2; TRBD1 matches 7 bases. This CDR3 has 15 amino acids. Losses at the gene ends were 3 bases for V and 3 bases for J; bases not matched to a gene: 7. CDR1 and CDR2 (germline): MDHEN, SYDVKM. The CDR3 DNA is TGTGCCAGCAGTTTCATAGGGGGCTGGGACTATGGCTACACCTTC. Protein product: CASSFIGGWDYGYTF.

This rearrangement joins TRBV5-1 to TRBJ2-1; 15 positions match TRBD2. The CDR3 runs to 16 residues. V lost 4 bases, J lost 2 bases, and 1 base stayed unmatched. CDR1 SGHRS and CDR2 YFSETQ come from the germline V gene. This CDR3 reads CASSGTSGRTYNEQFF. The CDR3 nucleotides are TGCGCCAGCAGCGGGACTAGCGGGAGGACCTACAATGAGCAGTTCTTC.

The chain combines TRBV23-1 with TRBJ2-5; TRBD2 agrees at 11 bases. TRBV23-1 is an open reading frame whose function is uncertain. This CDR3 contains 19 residues. V lost 2 bases, J lost 1 base, and 12 bases stayed unmatched. The CDR3 DNA reads TGCGCCAGCAGTCAACCCCGACTAGCGGGGTCCCGTTTCCAAGAGACCCAGTACTTC. Its protein product is CASSQPRLAGSRFQETQYF.

The gene calls are TRBV3-1 (or the pseudogene TRBV3-2) and TRBJ1-2; 7 nucleotides match TRBD1. V shed 2 bases, J shed 4 bases, and the junction held 10 bases outside the gene matches. The CDR3 is made up of 16 amino acids. Germline V gene lookup returns CDR1 LGHDT and CDR2 YNNKEL (reference sequence). The CDR3 spells CASSQLGQSFLYGYTF. The CDR3 coding sequence is TGTGCCAGCAGCCAACTGGGACAGTCTTTCCTCTATGGCTACACCTTC.

The chain couples TRBV3-1 (or the pseudogene TRBV3-2) to TRBJ1-3; 7 bases are shared with TRBD1. CDR3 size: 15 residues. CDR1 LGHDT and CDR2 YNNKEL come from the germline V gene (reference sequence). V shed 6 bases, J shed 6 bases, and the junction held 11 bases outside the gene matches. The CDR3 DNA reads as TGTGCCAGCAGTCACTCCGGGACAGTGCCAAACACCATATATTTT. This codes for CASSHSGTVPNTIYF.

The rearrangement links TRBV5-4 to TRBJ1-4; possibly TRBD1 for D (6 bases). The germline V gene has CDR1 SGHNT and CDR2 YYREEE (reference sequence). V was pared by 2 bases and J by 6 bases, with 11 bases between. The CDR3 sequence is 14 residues long. The DNA of the CDR3 is TGTGCCAGCAGCTTACAGGGTCTTGATGAAAAACTGTTTTTT. Its protein is CASSLQGLDEKLFF.

The rearrangement uses TRBV11-3 and TRBJ1-2; no reliable D call. This CDR3 contains 15 residues. The V and J ends lost 1 base and 4 bases respectively, with 13 bases between them. Germline V gene lookup returns CDR1 SGHNT and CDR2 YENEEA. CDR3 region: CASSLVGARGYGYTF. The CDR3 DNA follows: TGTGCCAGCAGCTTAGTAGGAGCCCGAGGCTATGGCTACACCTTC.

The V gene is TRBV3-1 (or the pseudogene TRBV3-2), the J gene TRBJ2-7; D possibly corresponds to TRBD1 (5 bases). The CDR3 has 13 amino acids. Trimming removed 0 bases from V and 10 bases from J, with 13 bases in between. Germline CDR1 LGHDT, CDR2 YNNKEL (reference sequence). As DNA, the CDR3 is TGTGCCAGCAGCCAAGATCCCAGGGCGGCACAGTACTTC. Translation gives CASSQDPRAAQYF.

The chain couples TRBV11-2 to TRBJ1-2, with D maybe TRBD1 (5 bases). The CDR3 is made up of 14 amino acids. Trimming took 2 bases from V and 4 from J, leaving 11 bases between them. CDR1 is SGHAT, CDR2 FQNNGV, per germline. The CDR3 is CASSLTGYSYGYTF. CDR3 in DNA: TGTGCCAGCAGCTTAACAGGATATTCCTATGGCTACACCTTC.

Here the CDR3 reads CAWSSRLSEHEQYF. The CDR3 DNA sequence: TGTGCCTGGAGTTCCAGGCTTAGCGAACACGAGCAGTACTTC. This chain uses TRBV30 with TRBJ2-7; possibly TRBD2 for D (5 bases). CDR1 and CDR2 (germline): GTSNPN, SVGIG (reference sequence). The CDR3 has 14 amino acids. V dropped 2 bases and J dropped 5 bases, with 16 bases sitting between them.

The CDR3 here is CASSLDQGDQPQHF. For the CDR3, the DNA is TGCGCCAGCAGCTTGGACCAAGGAGATCAGCCCCAGCATTTT. V is TRBV5-1 and J is TRBJ1-5; D remains unclear. This CDR3 region has 14 residues. CDR1 and CDR2 (germline): SGHRS, YFSETQ. V gave up 0 bases and J gave up 5 bases, with 9 bases separating them.

The sample holds one count of this clone. This sequence joins TRBV2 and TRBJ2-7; TRBD1 might be the D (5 bases). Germline CDR1 reads SNHLY; CDR2 reads FYNNEI. The CDR3 is 13 residues long. The V and J ends lost 6 bases and 4 bases respectively, with 13 bases between them. CDR3 sequence (DNA): TGTGCCAGCAGGAGGCTCCAGGGTTACGAGCAGTACTTC. Translated: CASRRLQGYEQYF.

The chain uses TRBV7-2 and TRBJ2-3; TRBD2 agrees at 11 bases. CDR1 is SGHTA and CDR2 is FQGNSA in the germline V gene. The CDR3 runs to 15 residues. Trimming cost V 3 bases and J 10 bases; bases outside gene matches: 9. The CDR3 here is CASSFGLAGAWAQYF. CDR3 nucleotide sequence: TGTGCCAGCAGCTTCGGACTAGCGGGCGCGTGGGCGCAGTATTTT.

The chain joins TRBV30 to TRBJ1-5, with unresolved D. Germline V gene lookup returns CDR1 GTSNPN and CDR2 SVGIG (reference sequence). The CDR3 consists of 13 residues. V gave up 6 bases and J gave up 5 bases, with 14 bases separating them. CDR3 DNA: TGTGCCTGTGACCCGGGAGGCTATCAGCCCCAGCATTTT. The encoded protein is CACDPGGYQPQHF.